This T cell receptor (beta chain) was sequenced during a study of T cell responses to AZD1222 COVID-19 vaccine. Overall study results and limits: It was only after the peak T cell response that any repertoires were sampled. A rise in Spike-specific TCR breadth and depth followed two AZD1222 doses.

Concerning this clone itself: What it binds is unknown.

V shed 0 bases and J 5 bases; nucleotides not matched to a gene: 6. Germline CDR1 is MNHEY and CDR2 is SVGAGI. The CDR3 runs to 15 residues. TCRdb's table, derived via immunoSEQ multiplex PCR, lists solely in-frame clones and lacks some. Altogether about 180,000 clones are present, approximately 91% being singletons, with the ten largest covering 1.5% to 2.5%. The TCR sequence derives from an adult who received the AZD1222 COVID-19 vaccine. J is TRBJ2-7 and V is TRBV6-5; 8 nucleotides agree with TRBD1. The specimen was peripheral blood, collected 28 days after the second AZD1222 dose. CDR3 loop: CASSYSYQGANEQYF. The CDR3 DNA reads TGTGCCAGCAGTTACTCGTACCAGGGGGCCAACGAGCAGTACTTC.